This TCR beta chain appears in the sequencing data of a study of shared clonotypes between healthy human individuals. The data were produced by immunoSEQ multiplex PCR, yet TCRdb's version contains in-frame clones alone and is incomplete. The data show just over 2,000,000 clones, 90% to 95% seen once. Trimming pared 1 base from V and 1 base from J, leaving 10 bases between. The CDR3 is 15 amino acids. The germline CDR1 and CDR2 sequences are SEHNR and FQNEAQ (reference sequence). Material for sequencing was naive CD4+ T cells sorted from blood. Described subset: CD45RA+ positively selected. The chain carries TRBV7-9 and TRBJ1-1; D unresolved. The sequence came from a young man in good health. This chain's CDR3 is CASSLGSGRNTEAFF. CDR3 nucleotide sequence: TGTGCCAGCAGCTTAGGGAGTGGGCGGAACACTGAAGCTTTCTTT.